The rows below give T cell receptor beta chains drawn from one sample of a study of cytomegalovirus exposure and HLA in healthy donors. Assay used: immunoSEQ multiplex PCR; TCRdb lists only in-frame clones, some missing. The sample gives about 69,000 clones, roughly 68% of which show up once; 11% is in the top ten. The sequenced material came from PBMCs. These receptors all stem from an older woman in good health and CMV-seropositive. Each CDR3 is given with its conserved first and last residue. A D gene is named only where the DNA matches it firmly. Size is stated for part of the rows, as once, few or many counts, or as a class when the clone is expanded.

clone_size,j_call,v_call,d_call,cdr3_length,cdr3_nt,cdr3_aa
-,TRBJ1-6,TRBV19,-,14,TGTGCCAGTAGTGGCGGGACGGCGGATTCACCCCTCCACTTT,CASSGGTADSPLHF
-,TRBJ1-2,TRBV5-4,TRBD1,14,TGTGCCAGCAGCTGGGGACAGGGAAACTATGGCTACACCTTC,CASSWGQGNYGYTF
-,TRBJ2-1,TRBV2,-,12,TGTGCCAGCAGTGAATCAGTCAGTGAGCAGTTCTTC,CASSESVSEQFF
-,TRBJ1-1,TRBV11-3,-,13,TGTGCCAGCAGCTACCGACGGGACACTGAAGCTTTCTTT,CASSYRRDTEAFF
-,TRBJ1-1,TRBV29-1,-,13,TGCAGCGTCTCGACAGGACTTAACACTGAAGCTTTCTTT,CSVSTGLNTEAFF
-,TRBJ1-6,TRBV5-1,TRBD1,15,TGCGCCAGCAGCCGGGACAGGGGATATAATTCACCCCTCCACTTT,CASSRDRGYNSPLHF
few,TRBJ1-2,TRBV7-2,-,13,TGTGCCAGCAGCTTAGTGGGGGCCTATGGCTACACCTTC,CASSLVGAYGYTF
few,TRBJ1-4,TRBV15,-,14,TGTGCCACCAGCCCCTCTTGGGGCCCAGAAAAACTGTTTTTT,CATSPSWGPEKLFF
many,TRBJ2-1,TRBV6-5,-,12,TGTGCCAGCAGTTCATCCGGACAGGAGCAGTTCTTC,CASSSSGQEQFF
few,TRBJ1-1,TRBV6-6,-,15,TGTGCCACCAAACCTAACAGGGACGGAAACACTGAAGCTTTCTTT,CATKPNRDGNTEAFF
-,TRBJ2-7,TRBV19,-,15,TGTGCCAGTAGTATAATGGCTTCTCACTCCTACGAGCAGTACTTC,CASSIMASHSYEQYF
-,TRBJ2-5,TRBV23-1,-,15,TGCGCCAGCAGTCCAGATTGGCCTTACGGGGAGACCCAGTACTTC,CASSPDWPYGETQYF
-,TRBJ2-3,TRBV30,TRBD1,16,TGTGCCTGGAGCGCCGGGACAGGGGTGGGTACAGATACGCAGTATTTT,CAWSAGTGVGTDTQYF
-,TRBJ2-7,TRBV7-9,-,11,TGTGCCTCCCGGGGGTCCTACGAGCAGTACTTC,CASRGSYEQYF
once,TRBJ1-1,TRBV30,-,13,TGTGCCTGGAGTTCTGCGGTGAACACTGAAGCTTTCTTT,CAWSSAVNTEAFF
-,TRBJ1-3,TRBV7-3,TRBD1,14,TGTGCCAGCAGCTTGACAGGGTCCGGAAACACCATATATTTT,CASSLTGSGNTIYF
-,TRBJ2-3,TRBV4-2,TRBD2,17,TGTGCCAGCAGCCAAGATCGAAATAGCGGGGGGAGAGATACGCAGTATTTT,CASSQDRNSGGRDTQYF
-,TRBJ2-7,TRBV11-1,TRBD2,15,TGTGCCAGCAGCTTAGGACTAGCGGGGCCCTACGAGCAGTACTTC,CASSLGLAGPYEQYF
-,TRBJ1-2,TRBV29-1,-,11,TGCAGCGACGTACGGAACTATGGCTACACCTTC,CSDVRNYGYTF
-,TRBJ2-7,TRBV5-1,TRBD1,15,TGCGCCAGCAGCTCCAACCCGACAGGGGCGGACGAGCAGTACTTC,CASSSNPTGADEQYF
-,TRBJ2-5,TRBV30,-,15,TGTGCCTGGAACAAGGGACTAGGGGGCGGGGTGTCCCAGTACTTC,CAWNKGLGGGVSQYF
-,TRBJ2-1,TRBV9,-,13,TGTGCCAGCAGCTCCTCGCCGAGTGATGAGCAGTTCTTC,CASSSSPSDEQFF
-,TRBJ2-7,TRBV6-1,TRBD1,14,TGTGCCAGCAGTGTAGCAAGGGACAGCCCCGAGCAGTACTTC,CASSVARDSPEQYF
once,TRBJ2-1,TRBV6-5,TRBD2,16,TGTGCCAGCAGTTACTCGGGGGCGGGAGGCCCAAATGAGCAGTTCTTC,CASSYSGAGGPNEQFF
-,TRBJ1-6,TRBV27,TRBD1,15,TGTGCCAGCAGAACGACAGGGACCTATAATTCACCCCTCCACTTT,CASRTTGTYNSPLHF
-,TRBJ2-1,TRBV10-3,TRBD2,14,TGTGCCATCAGGATAGCGGGTCTGTACAATGAGCAGTTCTTC,CAIRIAGLYNEQFF